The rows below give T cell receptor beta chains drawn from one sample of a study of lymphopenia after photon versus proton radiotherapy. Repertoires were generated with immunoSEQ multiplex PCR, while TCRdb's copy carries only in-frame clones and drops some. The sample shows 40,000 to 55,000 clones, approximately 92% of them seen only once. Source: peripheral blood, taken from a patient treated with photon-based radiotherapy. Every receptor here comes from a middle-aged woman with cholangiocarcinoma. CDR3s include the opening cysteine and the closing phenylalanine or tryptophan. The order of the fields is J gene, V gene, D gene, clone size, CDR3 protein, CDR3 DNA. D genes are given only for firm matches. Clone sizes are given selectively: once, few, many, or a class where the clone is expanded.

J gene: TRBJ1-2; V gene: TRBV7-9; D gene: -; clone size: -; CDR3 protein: CASSLTLGVVYGYTF; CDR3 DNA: TGTGCCAGCAGCTTAACCCTGGGGGTGGTTTATGGCTACACCTTC
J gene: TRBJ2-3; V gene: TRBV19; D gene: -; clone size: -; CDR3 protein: CASRGVDTQYF; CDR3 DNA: TGTGCCAGTAGAGGCGTGGATACGCAGTATTTT
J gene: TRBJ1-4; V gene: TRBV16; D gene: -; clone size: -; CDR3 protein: CASSQSRSAYNEKLFF; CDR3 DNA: TGTGCCAGCAGCCAATCCCGGTCAGCATATAATGAAAAACTGTTTTTT
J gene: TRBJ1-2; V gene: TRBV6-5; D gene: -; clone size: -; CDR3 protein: CASSSRTTGMGYTF; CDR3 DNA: TGTGCCAGCAGTTCTCGAACTACAGGGATGGGCTACACCTTC
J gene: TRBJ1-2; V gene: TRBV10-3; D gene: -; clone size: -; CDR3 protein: CAISAGRSDYGYTF; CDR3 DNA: TGTGCCATCAGTGCCGGACGGAGTGACTATGGCTACACCTTC
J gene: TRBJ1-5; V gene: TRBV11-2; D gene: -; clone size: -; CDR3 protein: CASSLNSNQPQHF; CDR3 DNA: TGTGCCAGCAGCTTGAATAGCAATCAGCCCCAGCATTTT
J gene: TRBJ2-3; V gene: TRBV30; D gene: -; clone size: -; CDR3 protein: CAWTGGSSMDTQYF; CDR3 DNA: TGTGCCTGGACCGGCGGTTCCTCTATGGATACGCAGTATTTT
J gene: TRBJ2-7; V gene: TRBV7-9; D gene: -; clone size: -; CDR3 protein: CASSIPGTYEQYF; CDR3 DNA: TGTGCCAGCAGCATACCCGGGACCTACGAGCAGTACTTC
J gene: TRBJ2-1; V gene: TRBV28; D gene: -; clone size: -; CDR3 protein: CASSLYGSPEQFF; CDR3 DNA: TGTGCCAGCAGTTTATACGGTTCCCCTGAGCAGTTCTTC
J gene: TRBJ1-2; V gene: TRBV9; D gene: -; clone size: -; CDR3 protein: CASSVAFQSGYTF; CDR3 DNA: TGTGCCAGCAGCGTAGCCTTCCAGTCTGGCTACACCTTC
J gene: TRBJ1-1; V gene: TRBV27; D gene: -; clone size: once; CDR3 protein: CASSRTHLRDRNTEAFF; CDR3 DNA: TGTGCCAGCAGTCGCACCCACCTCCGGGACCGCAACACTGAAGCTTTCTTT
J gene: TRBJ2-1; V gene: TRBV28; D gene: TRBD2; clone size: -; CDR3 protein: CASSALLGLAGSYNEQFF; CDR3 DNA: TGTGCCAGCAGCGCCCTCCTGGGACTAGCGGGCTCCTACAATGAGCAGTTCTTC
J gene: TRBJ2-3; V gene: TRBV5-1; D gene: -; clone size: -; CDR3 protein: CASSLVGPSTDTQYF; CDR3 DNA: TGCGCCAGCAGCTTGGTGGGGCCAAGCACAGATACGCAGTATTTT
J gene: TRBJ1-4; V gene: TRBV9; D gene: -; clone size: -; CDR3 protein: CASSLEGREGEKLFF; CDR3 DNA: TGTGCCAGCAGTTTAGAGGGGCGAGAGGGTGAAAAACTGTTTTTT
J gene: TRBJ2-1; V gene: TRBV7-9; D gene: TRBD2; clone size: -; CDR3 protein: CASSRREGDNEQFF; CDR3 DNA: TGTGCCAGCAGCCGGAGGGAGGGCGACAATGAGCAGTTCTTC
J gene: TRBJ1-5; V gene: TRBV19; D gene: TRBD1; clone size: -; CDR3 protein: CASSIGYQGGSSNQPQHF; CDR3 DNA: TGTGCCAGTAGTATAGGATATCAAGGGGGCAGCAGCAATCAGCCCCAGCATTTT
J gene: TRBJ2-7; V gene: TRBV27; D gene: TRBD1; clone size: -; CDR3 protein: CASSLRQGSDEQYF; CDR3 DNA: TGTGCCAGCAGTTTGCGACAGGGATCGGACGAGCAGTACTTC
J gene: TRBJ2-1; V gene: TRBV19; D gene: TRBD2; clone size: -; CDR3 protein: CASSITSGGASSYNEQFF; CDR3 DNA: TGTGCCAGTAGTATAACTAGCGGGGGGGCCAGCTCCTACAATGAGCAGTTCTTC
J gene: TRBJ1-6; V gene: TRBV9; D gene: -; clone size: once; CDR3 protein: CASSGGENSPLHF; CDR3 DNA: TGTGCCAGCAGCGGCGGGGAAAATTCACCCCTCCACTTT
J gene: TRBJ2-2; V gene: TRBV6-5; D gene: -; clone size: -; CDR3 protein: CASRTRSTGELFF; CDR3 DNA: TGTGCCAGCAGGACTAGATCAACCGGGGAGCTGTTTTTT
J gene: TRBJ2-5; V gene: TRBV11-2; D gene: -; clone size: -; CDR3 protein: CASSPLPPQRVQETQYF; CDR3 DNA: TGTGCCAGCAGCCCCCTACCTCCCCAGCGGGTGCAAGAGACCCAGTACTTC
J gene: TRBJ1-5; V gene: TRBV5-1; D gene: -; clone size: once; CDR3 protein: CASRLEAGGNQPQHF; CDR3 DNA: TGCGCCAGCAGGCTCGAGGCAGGGGGCAATCAGCCCCAGCATTTT
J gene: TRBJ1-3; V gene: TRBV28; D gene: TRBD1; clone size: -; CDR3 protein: CASSPTGGAPGNTIYF; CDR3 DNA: TGTGCCAGCAGCCCTACAGGGGGCGCCCCTGGAAACACCATATATTTT
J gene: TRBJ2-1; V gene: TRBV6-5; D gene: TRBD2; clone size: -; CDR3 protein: CASSQPGLAANEQFF; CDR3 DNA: TGTGCCAGCAGTCAACCGGGACTAGCAGCAAATGAGCAGTTCTTC
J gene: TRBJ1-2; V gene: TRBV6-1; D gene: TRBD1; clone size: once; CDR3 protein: CAARTGLAYGYTF; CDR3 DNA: TGTGCCGCTAGGACAGGACTGGCCTATGGCTACACCTTC
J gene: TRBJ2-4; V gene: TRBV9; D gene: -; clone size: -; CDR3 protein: CASSVEVGLGAKNIQYF; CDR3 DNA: TGTGCCAGCAGCGTAGAAGTAGGACTTGGAGCCAAAAACATTCAGTACTTC
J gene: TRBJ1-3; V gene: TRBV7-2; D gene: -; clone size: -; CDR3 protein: CASSLTGGPQGNTIYF; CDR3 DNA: TGTGCCAGCAGCCTCACAGGCGGACCTCAAGGAAACACCATATATTTT
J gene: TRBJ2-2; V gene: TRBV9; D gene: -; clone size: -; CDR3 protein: CASSVEPLGTGELFF; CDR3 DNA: TGTGCCAGCAGCGTAGAGCCCCTCGGGACCGGGGAGCTGTTTTTT
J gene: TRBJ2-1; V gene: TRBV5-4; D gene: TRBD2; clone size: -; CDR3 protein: CASRQEGLAFNEQFF; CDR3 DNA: TGTGCCAGCAGACAAGAAGGACTAGCCTTCAATGAGCAGTTCTTC
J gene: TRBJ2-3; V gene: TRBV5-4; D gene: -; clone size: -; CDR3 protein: CASSLKLAPDTQYF; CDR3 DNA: TGTGCCAGCAGCTTGAAGCTAGCCCCAGATACGCAGTATTTT
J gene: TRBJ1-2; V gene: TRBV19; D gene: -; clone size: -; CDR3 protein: CASSSRESGLYGYTF; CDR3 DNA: TGTGCCAGTAGTAGCCGAGAGTCCGGTCTCTATGGCTACACCTTC
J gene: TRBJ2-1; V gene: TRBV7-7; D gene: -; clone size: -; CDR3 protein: CASSSARENEQFF; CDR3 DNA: TGTGCTAGCAGCTCTGCGAGGGAGAATGAGCAGTTCTTC
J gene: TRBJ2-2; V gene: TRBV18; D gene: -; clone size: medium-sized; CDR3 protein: CASSPEQDTTGELFF; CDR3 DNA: TGTGCCAGCTCACCGGAACAGGATACCACCGGGGAGCTGTTTTTT
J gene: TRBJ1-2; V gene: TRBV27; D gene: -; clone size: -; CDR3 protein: CASSLGVGGNGYTF; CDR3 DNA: TGTGCCAGCAGTTTAGGGGTTGGGGGAAATGGCTACACCTTC
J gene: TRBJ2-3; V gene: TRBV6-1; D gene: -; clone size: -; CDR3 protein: CASRDLVDTQYF; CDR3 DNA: TGTGCCAGCAGGGACCTGGTAGATACGCAGTATTTT
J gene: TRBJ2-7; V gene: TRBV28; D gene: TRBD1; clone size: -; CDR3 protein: CASSPTGVVYEQYF; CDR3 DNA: TGTGCCAGCAGCCCTACAGGGGTCGTCTACGAGCAGTACTTC
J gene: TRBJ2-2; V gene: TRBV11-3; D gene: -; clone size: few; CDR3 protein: CASSLRGGELFF; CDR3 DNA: TGTGCCAGCAGCCTCAGAGGGGGGGAGCTGTTTTTT
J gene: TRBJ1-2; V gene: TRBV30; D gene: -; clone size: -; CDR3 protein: CAWSVRQEDYTF; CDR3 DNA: TGTGCCTGGAGTGTACGTCAAGAGGACTACACCTTC
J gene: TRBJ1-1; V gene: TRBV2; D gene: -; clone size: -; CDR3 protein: CASRRITGRAEAFF; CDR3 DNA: TGTGCCAGCAGGAGAATTACAGGGCGGGCTGAAGCTTTCTTT
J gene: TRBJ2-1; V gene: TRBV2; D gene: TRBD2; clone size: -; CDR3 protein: CASRAGGGSYNEQFF; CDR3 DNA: TGTGCCAGCAGAGCGGGAGGAGGTTCCTACAATGAGCAGTTCTTC
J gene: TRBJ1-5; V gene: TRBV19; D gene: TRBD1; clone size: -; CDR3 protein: CASNRSPGQVNQPQHF; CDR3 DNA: TGTGCCAGTAACCGTTCTCCGGGACAGGTTAATCAGCCCCAGCATTTT
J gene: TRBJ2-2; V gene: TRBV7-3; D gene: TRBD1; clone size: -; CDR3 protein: CASSRDRATGELFF; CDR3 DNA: TGTGCCAGCAGCCGGGACAGGGCCACCGGGGAGCTGTTTTTT
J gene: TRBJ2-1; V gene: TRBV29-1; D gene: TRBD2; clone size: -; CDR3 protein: CSVELAGVYEQFF; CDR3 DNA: TGCAGCGTTGAACTAGCGGGAGTCTATGAGCAGTTCTTC
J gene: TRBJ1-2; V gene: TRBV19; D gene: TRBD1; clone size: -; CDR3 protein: CASSDRAYGYTF; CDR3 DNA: TGTGCCAGTAGTGACAGGGCCTATGGCTACACCTTC
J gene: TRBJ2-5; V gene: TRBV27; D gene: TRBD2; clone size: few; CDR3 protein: CASSSRGRGETQYF; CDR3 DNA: TGTGCCAGCAGTTCCCGCGGGAGGGGAGAGACCCAGTACTTC
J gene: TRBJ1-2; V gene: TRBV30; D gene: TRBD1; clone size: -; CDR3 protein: CAWSADRQGYGYTF; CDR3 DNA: TGTGCCTGGAGTGCGGACAGACAGGGCTATGGCTACACCTTC
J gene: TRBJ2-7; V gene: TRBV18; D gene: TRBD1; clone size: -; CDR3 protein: CASSPFPDRVGEQYF; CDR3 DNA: TGTGCCAGCTCACCTTTCCCGGACAGGGTAGGGGAGCAGTACTTC
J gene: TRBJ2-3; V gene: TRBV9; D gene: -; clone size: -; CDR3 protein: CASSSLSTDTQYF; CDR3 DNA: TGTGCCAGCAGCTCCTTAAGTACGGATACGCAGTATTTT
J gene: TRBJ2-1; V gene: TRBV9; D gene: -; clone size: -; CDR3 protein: CASSAPGSSYNEQFF; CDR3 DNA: TGTGCCAGCAGCGCGCCAGGAAGCTCCTACAATGAGCAGTTCTTC